This TCR beta chain appears in the sequencing data of a study of control samples from healthy donors and cancer patients. Here immunoSEQ multiplex PCR was the method, and the copy in TCRdb shows in-frame clones only, minus some. Altogether tens of thousands of clones are present, around 83% being singletons, with the ten largest covering roughly 1.2%. This TCR was recovered from a woman between 50 and 59 years old in good health. Sequencing was performed on blood.

The chain's CDR3 is CASSQAGRREQFF. The CDR3 DNA is TGTGCCAGCAGCCAAGCGGGGCGCCGGGAGCAGTTCTTC. The rearrangement links TRBV14 to TRBJ2-1; D possibly matches TRBD1 or TRBD2 (5 bases each). Germline loops: CDR1 SGHDN, CDR2 FVKESK. The V end lost 1 base, the J end lost 10 bases, and 11 bases lay between the germline ends. The CDR3 runs 13 residues. Full variable domain (missing parts from reference TRBV14 and TRBJ2-1): EAGVTQFPSHSVIEKGQTVTLRCDPISGHDNLYWYRRVMGKEIKFLLHFVKESKQDESGMPNNRFLAERTGGTYSTLKVQPAELEDSGVYFCASSQAGRREQFFGPGTRLTVL.